Below, 21 T cell receptor beta chains from the same sample are listed, as sequenced in a study of T-cell reconstitution after alpha-beta-depleted transplantation in children. Preparation of the TCRbeta library used unique molecular identifiers. TCRdb reprocessed the PCR reads with MiXCR, giving one entry per CDR3 protein. The sample includes about 210,000 distinct CDR3 sequences, around a sixth of them seen just once. Specimen: PBMCs, mostly from graft donor cells, collected 360 days after TCRalphabeta/CD19-depleted stem cell transplant. The source is a male patient between 2 and 15 years old who had a stem cell transplant for acute lymphoblastic leukemia, so the T cells may come from the graft donor.

This clonotype occurred a few times. The CDR3 reads CASSGVAGGPVNEQFF. For the CDR3, the DNA is TGTGCCAGCAGTGGGGTAGCGGGAGGGCCCGTAAATGAGCAGTTCTTC. The chain joins TRBV6-2 or TRBV6-3 to TRBJ2-1; TRBD2 agrees at 11 bases. CDR3 length: 16 amino acids. Trimming cost V 5 bases and J 7 bases; bases outside gene matches: 10. Germline-derived CDR1 and CDR2 are MNHEY and SVGEGT.

This clonotype was seen a few times. The J gene is TRBJ2-7, the V gene TRBV25-1; perhaps TRBD1 as D (6 bases). V was cut by 7 bases and J by 6 bases, with 19 bases left in between. The CDR3 has 14 amino acids. Germline V lookup: CDR1 MGHDK, CDR2 SYGVNS. CDR3 sequence: CASIKGQGNGEQYF. The CDR3 DNA follows: TGTGCCAGCATCAAGGGGCAGGGGAACGGCGAGCAGTACTTC.

This clonotype was detected only a few times. This chain links TRBV6-5 with TRBJ2-5; D perhaps matches TRBD1 (6 bases). Trimming left V 6 bases short and J 4 bases short, with 15 bases between. This CDR3 has 14 residues. The V gene's germline CDR1 is MNHEY and CDR2 SVGAGI. The CDR3 nucleotides are TGTGCCAGCAGCTTAAGGACAGACCCAGAGACCCAGTACTTC. It yields the protein CASSLRTDPETQYF.

The chain couples TRBV19 to TRBJ1-1; D not resolved. CDR1 is LNHDA and CDR2 is SQIVND in the germline V gene (reference sequence). V was cut by 5 bases and J by 1 base, with 11 bases left in between. This CDR3 spans 14 amino acids. The chain's CDR3 is CASSPRPSNTEAFF. For the CDR3, the DNA is TGTGCCAGTAGTCCTCGCCCCTCGAACACTGAAGCTTTCTTT.

The chain employs TRBV2 and TRBJ2-5, with 8 bases aligning to TRBD1. CDR1 SNHLY and CDR2 FYNNEI come from the germline V gene. The trim removed 3 bases at V and 0 bases at J, leaving 9 bases unmatched. The CDR3 loop spans 17 amino acids. The CDR3 DNA is TGTGCCAGCAGTGACCTGGGACAGGACCAGTACCAAGAGACCCAGTACTTC. Translation gives CASSDLGQDQYQETQYF.

This clonotype was detected only once. A read error may account for a junction end that differs from germline. The chain links TRBV12-3 or TRBV12-4 to TRBJ1-2; no firm D call. The CDR3 loop spans 8 amino acids. The CDR3 sequence is CASSPGIF. The CDR3 DNA reads TGTGCCAGCAGTCCCGGGATCTTC.

The V call is TRBV20-1, the J call TRBJ2-3; 9 nucleotides match TRBD1. There are 17 residues in the CDR3. CDR1 is DFQATT, CDR2 SNEGSKA, per germline (reference sequence). The V segment lost 4 bases and the J segment 2 bases; nucleotides outside the gene matches: 13. The CDR3 DNA is TGCAGTGCTAAAGCCCTCTTACAGGGGGCCCTCACAGATACGCAGTATTTT. The encoded protein is CSAKALLQGALTDTQYF.

This clonotype was observed at least ten times. V gene TRBV5-6 combines with J gene TRBJ2-7; 10 positions match TRBD1. Germline CDR1 SGHDT, CDR2 YYEEEE. V was pared by 4 bases and J by 2 bases, with 12 bases of the junction left unmatched. The CDR3 sequence is 17 residues long. CDR3 residues: CASSAGTGVALTYEQYF. CDR3 in DNA: TGTGCCAGCAGCGCCGGGACAGGGGTCGCCTTGACCTACGAGCAGTACTTC.

Only a few counts were recorded for this clonotype. The rearrangement uses TRBV6-2 or TRBV6-3 and TRBJ2-3; 12 nucleotides align to TRBD1. Per germline, CDR1 MNHEY and CDR2 SVGEGT. J gave up 6 bases and V 5 bases, and 9 bases lay outside the gene matches. This CDR3 has 16 residues. This CDR3 is CASSPGTGGAEDTQYF. Here the CDR3 DNA reads TGTGCCAGCAGTCCCGGGACAGGGGGCGCGGAGGATACGCAGTATTTT.

This clonotype came up a few times. CDR3 bases: TGTGCCAGCAGCCCCCAACTTGCGACAGGGACTAGATCAAACCTCTACGAGCAGTACTTC. Its protein product is CASSPQLATGTRSNLYEQYF. The chain links TRBV11-1 to TRBJ2-7; D is possibly TRBD2 (8 bases). Trimming stripped 5 bases from V and 3 bases from J, with 32 bases between. The germline V gene has CDR1 SGHAT and CDR2 FQDESV (reference sequence). The CDR3 contains 20 residues.

This clonotype was detected only a few times. V and J are TRBV7-8 and TRBJ2-7; D remains ambiguous. The CDR3 totals 16 residues. V was shortened by 3 bases and J by 1 base, with 16 bases between the two germline ends. CDR1 is SGHVS and CDR2 is FQNEAQ in the germline V gene. Here the CDR3 reads CASSFSAAGTSYEQYF. CDR3 sequence (DNA): TGTGCCAGCAGCTTCAGCGCGGCCGGAACTTCCTACGAGCAGTACTTC.

In its sample, this clonotype was seen a few times. The V and J genes are TRBV3-1 and TRBJ1-6; unclear D gene. CDR1 LGHDT and CDR2 YNNKEL come from the germline V gene (reference sequence). This CDR3 comprises 14 residues. V gave up 2 bases and J gave up 11 bases, with 13 bases separating them. DNA of the CDR3: TGTGCCAGCAGCCAAAGTGGAGGGAGGGCACCCCTCCACTTT. Translated, it gives CASSQSGGRAPLHF.

The J gene is TRBJ2-7, the V gene TRBV6-2 or TRBV6-3; no definite D call. V was clipped by 10 bases and J by 2 bases, with 12 bases between them. This CDR3 is 12 amino acids long. Germline CDR1 MNHEY, CDR2 SVGEGT. The CDR3: CAIPPWAYEQYF. CDR3 DNA: TGTGCCATTCCTCCTTGGGCCTACGAGCAGTACTTC.

This clonotype has at least ten counts. The chain employs TRBV5-1 and TRBJ2-3; D is unclear. The V end lost 7 bases, the J end lost 1 base, and 10 bases lay between the germline ends. CDR1 and CDR2 from the germline V gene are SGHRS and YFSETQ. This CDR3 comprises 13 residues. The CDR3 DNA is TGCGCCAGCTTTATCCGGGGCACAGATACGCAGTATTTT. It is translated as CASFIRGTDTQYF.

This rearrangement joins TRBV5-5 to TRBJ2-7, with D possibly matching TRBD1 (6 bases). Trimming took off 0 bases at V and 1 base at J, with 14 bases between the two ends. Germline V CDR1 and CDR2: SGHKS, YYEKEE (reference sequence). CDR3 length: 16 residues. The CDR3, as DNA: TGTGCCAGCAGCTTGGAAACGACAGGAGCTTCCTACGAGCAGTACTTC. It codes for CASSLETTGASYEQYF.

This clonotype was seen a handful of times. V and J are TRBV18 and TRBJ2-7; 8 nucleotides match TRBD1. After removal of 3 bases from V and 4 bases from J, the junction contained 11 bases not matched to a gene. The CDR3 has 16 residues. Germline CDR1 and CDR2: KGHSH and LQKENI. The CDR3 is CASSPDRVRNHYEQYF. As DNA, the CDR3 is TGTGCCAGCTCACCGGACAGGGTCCGAAACCATTACGAGCAGTACTTC.

Ten or more counts support this clonotype. The gene calls are TRBV7-8 and TRBJ1-4; no firm D call. V dropped 8 bases and J dropped 7 bases, with 14 bases sitting between them. The CDR3 consists of 13 residues. Germline assignment: CDR1 SGHVS and CDR2 FQNEAQ. This CDR3 is CASGDNLAEKLFF. CDR3 nucleotides: TGTGCCAGCGGCGACAACTTGGCTGAAAAACTGTTTTTT.

This clonotype was detected only a few times. DNA for the CDR3: TGTGCCACCAGCAGAGATCTCGGGCTAGCGGGATTCGACAATGAGCAGTTCTTC. It is translated as CATSRDLGLAGFDNEQFF. The rearrangement uses TRBV15 and TRBJ2-1; the match to TRBD2 covers 9 bases. The junction had 11 bases not matched to a gene; V was cut back by 0 bases and J by 5 bases. CDR3 length equals 18 residues. Germline CDR1 and CDR2: LNHNV and YYDKDF (reference sequence).

The chain combines TRBV5-1 with TRBJ2-2; TRBD1 matches at 8 bases. Trimming cost V 4 bases and J 5 bases; bases outside gene matches: 7. CDR3 length equals 15 residues. The germline CDR1 and CDR2 sequences are SGHRS and YFSETQ. The CDR3 nucleotides are TGCGCCAGCAGCCGGGGACAGGAGGGGACCGGGGAGCTGTTTTTT. Its translation is CASSRGQEGTGELFF. Full variable domain (rest looked up from reference TRBV5-1 and TRBJ2-2): KAGVTQTPRYLIKTRGQQVTLSCSPISGHRSVSWYQQTPGQGLQFLFEYFSETQRNKGNFPGRFSGRQFSNSRSEMNVSTLELGDSALYLCASSRGQEGTGELFFGEGSRLTVL.

This clonotype was found a few times. The chain employs TRBV21-1 and TRBJ2-2; the table assigns TRBD1, which was not confirmed against the DNA. TRBV21-1 is a pseudogene segment. This CDR3 is built from 17 residues. This CDR3 is CASSLGGTGDGIGELFF. The CDR3, as DNA: TGTGCCAGCAGCCTTGGCGGGACAGGGGATGGAATCGGGGAGCTGTTTTTT.

V and J are TRBV4-2 and TRBJ2-4, with 13 nucleotides matching TRBD2. Germline V CDR1 and CDR2: LGHNA, YNFKEQ. The CDR3 consists of 17 residues. J was trimmed by 1 base and V by 1 base; bases with no gene match: 1. For the CDR3, the DNA is TGTGCCAGCAGCCAAGTACTAGCGGGGGGGGCCAAAAACATTCAGTACTTC. It specifies CASSQVLAGGAKNIQYF.